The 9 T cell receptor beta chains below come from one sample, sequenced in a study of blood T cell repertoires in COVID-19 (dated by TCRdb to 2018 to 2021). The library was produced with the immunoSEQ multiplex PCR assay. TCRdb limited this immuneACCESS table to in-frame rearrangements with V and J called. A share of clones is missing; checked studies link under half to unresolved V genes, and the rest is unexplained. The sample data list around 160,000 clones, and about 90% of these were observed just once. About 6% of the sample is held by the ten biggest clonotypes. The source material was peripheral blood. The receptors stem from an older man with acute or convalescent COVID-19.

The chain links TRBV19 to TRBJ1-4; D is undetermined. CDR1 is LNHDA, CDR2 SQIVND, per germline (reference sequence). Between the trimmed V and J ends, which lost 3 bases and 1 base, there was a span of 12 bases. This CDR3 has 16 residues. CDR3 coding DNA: TGTGCCAGTAGTATTCGGCGGGGTAAAACTAATGAAAAACTGTTTTTT. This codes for CASSIRRGKTNEKLFF.

The CDR3 DNA is TGCGCCAGCAGCTTGACCGGGAGCCCGGGGGGCTACACCTTC. Its translation is CASSLTGSPGGYTF. The genes are TRBV5-1 and TRBJ1-2; unclear D gene. The V and J ends lost 1 base and 8 bases respectively, with 15 bases between them. Germline assignment: CDR1 SGHRS and CDR2 YFSETQ. The CDR3 is 14 amino acids.

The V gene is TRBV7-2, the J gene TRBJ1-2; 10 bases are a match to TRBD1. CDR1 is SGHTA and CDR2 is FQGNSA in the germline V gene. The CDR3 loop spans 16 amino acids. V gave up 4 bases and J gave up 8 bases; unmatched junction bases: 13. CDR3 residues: CASSSPGQGTRRGYTF. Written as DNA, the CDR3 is TGTGCCAGCAGCTCTCCGGGACAGGGGACTCGTCGCGGCTACACCTTC.

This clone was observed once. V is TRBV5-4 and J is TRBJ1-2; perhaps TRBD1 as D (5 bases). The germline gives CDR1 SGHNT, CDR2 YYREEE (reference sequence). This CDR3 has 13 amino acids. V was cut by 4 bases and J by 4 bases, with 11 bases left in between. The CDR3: CASSAGGGYGYTF. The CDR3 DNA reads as TGTGCCAGCAGCGCGGGGGGGGGCTATGGCTACACCTTC.

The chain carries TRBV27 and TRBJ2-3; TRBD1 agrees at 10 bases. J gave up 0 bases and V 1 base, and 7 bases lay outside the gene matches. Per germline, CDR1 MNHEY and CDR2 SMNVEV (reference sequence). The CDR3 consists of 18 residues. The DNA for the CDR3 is TGTGCCAGCAGTTTATTGGGGACAGGGGTTACCAGCACAGATACGCAGTATTTT. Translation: CASSLLGTGVTSTDTQYF.

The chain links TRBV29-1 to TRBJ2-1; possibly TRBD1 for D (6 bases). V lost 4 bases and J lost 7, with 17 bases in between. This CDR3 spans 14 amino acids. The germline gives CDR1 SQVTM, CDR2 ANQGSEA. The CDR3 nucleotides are TGCAGCGTTGGTCCCAGGGCCCAGGGGAATGAGCAGTTCTTC. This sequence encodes CSVGPRAQGNEQFF.

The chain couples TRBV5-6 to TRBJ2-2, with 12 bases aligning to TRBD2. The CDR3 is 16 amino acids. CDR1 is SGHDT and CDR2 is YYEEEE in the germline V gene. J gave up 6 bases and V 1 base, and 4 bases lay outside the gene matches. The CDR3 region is CASSLSLAGGSGELFF. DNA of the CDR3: TGTGCCAGCAGCTTGTCACTAGCGGGGGGTTCCGGGGAGCTGTTTTTT.

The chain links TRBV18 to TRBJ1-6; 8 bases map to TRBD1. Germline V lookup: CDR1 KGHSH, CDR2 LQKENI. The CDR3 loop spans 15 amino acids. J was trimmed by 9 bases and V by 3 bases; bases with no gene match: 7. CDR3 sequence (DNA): TGTGCCAGCTCACCCGGGACAGGAGGCGTTTCACCCCTCCACTTT. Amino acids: CASSPGTGGVSPLHF.

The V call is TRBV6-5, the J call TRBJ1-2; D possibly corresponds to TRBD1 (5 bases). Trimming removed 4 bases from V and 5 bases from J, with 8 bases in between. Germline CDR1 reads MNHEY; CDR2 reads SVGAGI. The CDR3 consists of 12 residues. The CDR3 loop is CASSFTGYGYTF. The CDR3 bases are TGTGCCAGCAGTTTCACAGGATATGGCTACACCTTC.